Following are 9 T cell receptor beta chains from one sample sequenced in a study of cytomegalovirus exposure and HLA in healthy donors (dated by TCRdb to the late 2010s). Library preparation employed the immunoSEQ multiplex PCR assay. A mixture of 60 forward primers for TCR Vbeta segments and 13 reverse primers for TCR Jbeta segments was used in the multiplex PCR. TCRdb's version of the immuneACCESS table is confined to in-frame rearrangements and falls short of the full clone set. An unresolved V gene accounts for under half of the shortfall where checked; the remainder is of unknown origin. The sample table lists over 100,000 clones, roughly 69% of them with a count of one. The ten largest make up under 6.5% of the sample. Sequenced: PBMCs. The origin of the receptors is a woman between 65 and 79 years old in good health and CMV-seropositive.

The J gene is TRBJ1-2, the V gene TRBV2, with no clear D. Trimming shortened V by 7 bases and J by 4 bases, and 13 bases separated the two germline ends. Germline V lookup: CDR1 SNHLY, CDR2 FYNNEI. The CDR3 totals 13 residues. CDR3 residues: CASKEGPSYGYTF. CDR3 coding DNA: TGTGCCAGCAAGGAGGGTCCCAGCTATGGCTACACCTTC.

CDR3 protein: CASSGQFNQPQHF. CDR3 sequence (DNA): TGTGCCAGCAGTGGACAGTTCAATCAGCCCCAGCATTTT. J is TRBJ1-5 and V is TRBV6-6; perhaps TRBD1 as D (6 bases). This CDR3 has 13 amino acids. V was clipped by 5 bases and J by 3 bases, with 8 bases between them. Germline V gives CDR1 MNHNY, CDR2 SVGAGI (reference sequence).

The J gene is TRBJ2-3, the V gene TRBV5-1; tentatively, D is TRBD2 (6 bases). Germline assignment: CDR1 SGHRS and CDR2 YFSETQ. CDR3 size: 16 residues. Trimming stripped 0 bases from V and 4 bases from J, with 15 bases between. The CDR3 reads CASSLAASAGADTQYF. The CDR3 nucleotides read TGCGCCAGCAGCTTGGCGGCTAGCGCTGGGGCAGATACGCAGTATTTT.

The rearrangement joins TRBV11-2 to TRBJ1-1, with unresolved D. V gave up 5 bases and J gave up 6 bases, with 7 bases separating them. Germline loops: CDR1 SGHAT, CDR2 FQNNGV. There are 11 residues in the CDR3. The CDR3, as DNA: TGTGCCAGCAGCCTGGCCGCTGAAGCTTTCTTT. Protein: CASSLAAEAFF.

This clone was seen a single time. The genes are TRBV7-9 and TRBJ1-5; 11 bases line up with TRBD1. V trimming: 4 bases; J trimming: 3 bases; junction bases outside the gene matches: 5. Germline loops: CDR1 SEHNR, CDR2 FQNEAQ (reference sequence). The CDR3 contains 16 residues. For the CDR3, the DNA is TGTGCCAGCAGCTCGTCGGACAGGGGGCCCAATCAGCCCCAGCATTTT. Amino acid sequence: CASSSSDRGPNQPQHF.

J is TRBJ2-5 and V is TRBV7-9; maybe TRBD2 (6 bases). The CDR3 extends over 15 amino acids. V was cut by 5 bases and J by 6 bases, with 19 bases left in between. Germline loops: CDR1 SEHNR, CDR2 FQNEAQ (reference sequence). In nucleotides, the CDR3 is TGTGCCAGCAGCCTACCTCCCAGACTAGGTCAGACCCAGTACTTC. It specifies CASSLPPRLGQTQYF.

J is TRBJ2-1 and V is TRBV9; 10 nucleotides line up with TRBD2. Germline V gives CDR1 SGDLS, CDR2 YYNGEE. V lost 4 bases and J lost 2; bases outside the gene matches: 18. This CDR3 region has 20 residues. CDR3 coding DNA: TGTGCCAGCAGCTCCCCCATAGCGGGGGGCCAGGTTAAGGCCTACAATGAGCAGTTCTTC. Residues: CASSSPIAGGQVKAYNEQFF.

The J gene is TRBJ2-1, the V gene TRBV6-1; D not certain. Trimming left V 4 bases short and J 4 bases short, with 8 bases between. Germline loops: CDR1 MNHNS, CDR2 SASEGT. The CDR3 runs 13 residues. The CDR3 sequence is CASSGPFYNEQFF. In nucleotides, the CDR3 is TGTGCCAGCAGTGGGCCTTTTTACAATGAGCAGTTCTTC.

The chain links TRBV6-6 to TRBJ1-2; a possible D gene is TRBD1 (6 bases). Germline CDR1 reads MNHNY; CDR2 reads SVGAGI (reference sequence). V lost 2 bases to trimming and J lost 7 bases, with 17 bases between them. There are 15 residues in the CDR3. The chain's CDR3 is CASSYGQGKISGYTF. CDR3 nucleotides: TGTGCCAGCAGTTACGGGCAGGGGAAGATCTCTGGCTACACCTTC.